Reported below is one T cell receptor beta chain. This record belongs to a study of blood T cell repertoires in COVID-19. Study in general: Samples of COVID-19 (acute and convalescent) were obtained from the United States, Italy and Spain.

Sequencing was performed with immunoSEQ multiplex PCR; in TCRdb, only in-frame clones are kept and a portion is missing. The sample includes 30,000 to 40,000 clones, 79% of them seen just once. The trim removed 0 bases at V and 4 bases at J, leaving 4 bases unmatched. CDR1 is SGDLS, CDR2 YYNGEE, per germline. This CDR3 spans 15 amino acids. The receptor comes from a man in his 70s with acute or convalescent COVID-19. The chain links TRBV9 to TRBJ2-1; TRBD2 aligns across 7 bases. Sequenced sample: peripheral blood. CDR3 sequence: CASSVGLAEYNEQFF. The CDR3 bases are TGTGCCAGCAGCGTAGGGCTAGCGGAATACAATGAGCAGTTCTTC.